Listed here are 19 T cell receptor beta chains from one sample, sequenced in a study of blood T cell repertoires in COVID-19. Produced via immunoSEQ multiplex PCR; TCRdb's table is partial and in-frame only. The sample holds roughly 120,000 clones, about 83% seen once. Source material: peripheral blood. The receptors were sampled from a man between 65 and 85 years old with acute or convalescent COVID-19.

The gene calls are TRBV21-1 and TRBJ2-1; the D call of TRBD1 is as the table states it, not checked on the DNA. TRBV21-1 is a known pseudogene. The CDR3 loop spans 14 amino acids. CDR3 DNA: TGTGCCAGCAGCAAACATGCAGGGATTGCGGAGCAGTTCTTC. It translates to CASSKHAGIAEQFF.

The chain joins TRBV4-2 to TRBJ1-1; D uncertain. Germline assignment: CDR1 LGHNA and CDR2 YNFKEQ. This CDR3 is 16 amino acids long. The V end lost 0 bases, the J end lost 11 bases, and 22 bases lay between the germline ends. Here the CDR3 reads CASSQDRSEGTKLAFF. In DNA form, the CDR3 reads TGTGCCAGCAGCCAAGATCGGAGTGAGGGTACAAAGTTGGCTTTCTTT.

Judged by abundance, this clone is medium-sized. The chain uses TRBV7-6 and TRBJ2-2, with TRBD1 as a possible D gene (5 bases). V lost 1 base, J lost 1 base, and 16 bases lay in between. This CDR3 is 18 amino acids long. Germline CDR1 and CDR2: SGHVS and FNYEAQ. The CDR3 protein is CASSLEGWGPLNTGELFF. The CDR3 DNA is TGTGCCAGCAGCTTAGAGGGCTGGGGCCCATTGAACACCGGGGAGCTGTTTTTT. Full variable domain (outside the CDR3, taken from reference TRBV7-6 and TRBJ2-2): GAGVSQSPRYKVTKRGQDVALRCDPISGHVSLYWYRQALGQGPEFLTYFNYEAQQDKSGLPNDRFSAERPEGSISTLTIQRTEQRDSAMYRCASSLEGWGPLNTGELFFGEGSRLTVL.

V and J are TRBV5-6 and TRBJ1-6; no reliable D call. Trimming cost V 2 bases and J 7 bases, with 7 bases left between them. CDR1 and CDR2 from the germline V gene are SGHDT and YYEEEE. This CDR3 has 13 amino acids. CDR3 loop: CASSFTGNSPLHF. The CDR3, as DNA: TGTGCCAGCAGCTTTACCGGGAATTCACCCCTCCACTTT.

The rearrangement uses TRBV4-2 and TRBJ1-5; 10 nucleotides match TRBD1. This CDR3 spans 18 amino acids. The germline gives CDR1 LGHNA, CDR2 YNFKEQ. Trimming took 1 base from V and 5 from J; bases not matched to a gene: 11. CDR3 loop: CASSQVRGQGLLYQPQHF. CDR3 DNA: TGTGCCAGCAGCCAAGTTCGGGGACAGGGGCTACTCTATCAGCCCCAGCATTTT.

V and J are TRBV4-2 and TRBJ2-3; D remains ambiguous. Trimming cost V 4 bases and J 6 bases, with 11 bases left between them. The CDR3 covers 13 residues. The germline V gene has CDR1 LGHNA and CDR2 YNFKEQ. CDR3 residues: CASSPNIDDTQYF. CDR3 in DNA: TGTGCCAGCAGCCCGAATATAGATGATACGCAGTATTTT.

V usage is TRBV5-5 and J usage is TRBJ1-6, with no clear D. The CDR3 loop spans 13 amino acids. The V and J ends lost 0 bases and 10 bases respectively, with 8 bases between them. Per the germline V gene, CDR1 is SGHKS and CDR2 is YYEKEE (reference sequence). The CDR3 is CASSLDIESPLHF. In nucleotides, the CDR3 is TGTGCCAGCAGCTTGGATATTGAGTCACCCCTCCACTTT.

The chain carries TRBV7-9 and TRBJ2-3; TRBD2 matches 13 bases. Trimming at V came to 4 bases and at J to 4 bases, leaving 5 bases not matched to a gene. The germline V gene has CDR1 SEHNR and CDR2 FQNEAQ (reference sequence). The CDR3 runs 16 residues. In DNA form, the CDR3 reads TGTGCCAGCAGCTCGCGAGGACTAGCGGGAGCAGATACGCAGTATTTT. This translates into CASSSRGLAGADTQYF.

The V gene is TRBV5-6, the J gene TRBJ2-7; TRBD1 is a possible D gene (6 bases). Deletions cut 4 bases from V and 1 base from J, with 15 bases between. This CDR3 spans 15 amino acids. CDR1 is SGHDT and CDR2 is YYEEEE in the germline V gene. The CDR3 loop is CASSPGTSNSYEQYF. CDR3 sequence (DNA): TGTGCCAGCAGCCCCGGGACATCCAATTCCTACGAGCAGTACTTC.

This chain connects TRBV4-3 to TRBJ2-7; D is uncertain. Trimming took 0 bases from V and 0 from J, leaving 12 bases between them. The CDR3 is made up of 16 amino acids. In germline, CDR1 is LGHNA, CDR2 YSLEER. CDR3 DNA: TGCGCCAGCAGCCAAGATATTCGGGTGAGCTCCTACGAGCAGTACTTC. Translating gives CASSQDIRVSSYEQYF.

The V and J genes are TRBV18 and TRBJ2-2; 8 bases are a match to TRBD2. CDR1 KGHSH and CDR2 LQKENI come from the germline V gene. CDR3 length equals 15 residues. V shed 5 bases and J 7 bases; nucleotides not matched to a gene: 9. CDR3 nucleotides: TGTGCCAGCTCAGACAAGCGGGAGCCAGGCGGGGAGCTGTTTTTT. Encoded protein: CASSDKREPGGELFF.

The rearrangement uses TRBV29-1 and TRBJ2-4; 7 nucleotides match TRBD2. With V trimmed by 4 bases and J by 0 bases, 12 bases remained unmatched. The CDR3 is made up of 17 amino acids. Germline V gene sequence: CDR1 SQVTM, CDR2 ANQGSEA. In DNA form, the CDR3 reads TGCAGCGTTGTTGTGGGAGGGAGGGGCTTAGCCAAAAACATTCAGTACTTC. The encoded protein is CSVVVGGRGLAKNIQYF.

The J gene is TRBJ1-4, the V gene TRBV12-3 or TRBV12-4; D remains ambiguous. Trimming pared 5 bases from V and 10 bases from J, leaving 11 bases between. The CDR3 consists of 12 residues. The CDR3 spells CASSKELVKLFF. CDR3 DNA: TGTGCCAGCAGTAAGGAGCTCGTAAAACTGTTTTTT.

The rearrangement links TRBV19 to TRBJ1-5, with a possible D match to TRBD1 (6 bases). Trimming stripped 3 bases from V and 3 bases from J, with 9 bases between. This CDR3 is 14 amino acids long. Germline values: CDR1 LNHDA, CDR2 SQIVND (reference sequence). This CDR3 is CASSIGQYNQPQHF. DNA of the CDR3: TGTGCCAGTAGTATCGGACAGTACAATCAGCCCCAGCATTTT.

The V gene is TRBV2, the J gene TRBJ2-2; 8 nucleotides align to TRBD1. The germline V gene has CDR1 SNHLY and CDR2 FYNNEI. CDR3 size: 13 residues. The trim removed 6 bases at V and 3 bases at J, leaving 0 bases unmatched. The CDR3: CASRGQDTGELFF. The CDR3 DNA reads TGTGCCAGCAGGGGACAGGACACCGGGGAGCTGTTTTTT.

The rearrangement joins TRBV9 to TRBJ2-1; possible D gene TRBD2, 6 bases. CDR3 size: 14 residues. Germline CDR1 SGDLS, CDR2 YYNGEE. V gave up 2 bases and J gave up 5 bases, with 11 bases separating them. The CDR3 reads CASSVGLIDNEQFF. The CDR3, as DNA: TGTGCCAGCAGCGTGGGACTTATAGACAATGAGCAGTTCTTC. Full variable domain (outside the CDR3, taken from reference TRBV9 and TRBJ2-1): DSGVTQTPKHLITATGQRVTLRCSPRSGDLSVYWYQQSLDQGLQFLIQYYNGEERAKGNILERFSAQQFPDLHSELNLSSLELGDSALYFCASSVGLIDNEQFFGPGTRLTVL.

The J gene is TRBJ1-5, the V gene TRBV29-1; TRBD1 agrees at 9 bases. The germline gives CDR1 SQVTM, CDR2 ANQGSEA. The V and J ends lost 5 bases and 7 bases, in that order; junction bases with no gene match: 6. The CDR3 has 13 amino acids. CDR3 in amino acids: CSVSTGGQQPQHF. In nucleotides, the CDR3 is TGCAGCGTTTCCACAGGGGGCCAACAGCCCCAGCATTTT.

V and J are TRBV25-1 and TRBJ2-5; 12 nucleotides align to TRBD2. With V trimmed by 1 base and J by 1 base, 1 base remained unmatched. The CDR3 totals 16 residues. CDR1 is MGHDK and CDR2 is SYGVNS in the germline V gene. CDR3 residues: CASSESLAGGQETQYF. The CDR3 nucleotides are TGTGCCAGCAGTGAATCACTAGCGGGAGGCCAAGAGACCCAGTACTTC.

V usage is TRBV7-9 and J usage is TRBJ2-7, with 12 bases fitting TRBD2. The CDR3 is made up of 16 amino acids. Trimming took 1 base from V and 5 from J; bases not matched to a gene: 6. The germline V gene has CDR1 SEHNR and CDR2 FQNEAQ (reference sequence). CDR3 bases: TGTGCCAGCAGCTTAGGACTAGCGGGAGTAGCGGACGAGCAGTACTTC. Translation gives CASSLGLAGVADEQYF.